A single sample is the source of the 3 T cell receptor beta chains below, sequenced in a study of beta chain features in type 1 diabetes. General observations from the study: TCRB CDR3s were moderately but significantly shorter in Type 1 diabetes patients in all four CD4+ subsets.

No cognate antigen is known for these TCRs. Reverse transcription of all isolated RNA meant that expressed TCRB transcripts were sequenced. The assay was immunoSEQ multiplex PCR, and TCRdb's table has in-frame clones only and misses some. The sample has a few hundred thousand clones, roughly 25% seen once. Sequenced input: naive CD4+ T cells from blood. These receptors originate from a woman in her thirties with type 1 diabetes.

This rearrangement joins TRBV9 to TRBJ1-2; D unresolved. The germline gives CDR1 SGDLS, CDR2 YYNGEE. This CDR3 is 12 amino acids long. Trimming stripped 3 bases from V and 3 bases from J, with 6 bases between. The CDR3, as DNA: TGTGCCAGCAGCGAGGGAGACTATGGCTACACCTTC. It specifies CASSEGDYGYTF.

The chain is built from TRBV9 and TRBJ2-7, with 7 bases lining up with TRBD2. The V segment lost 9 bases and the J segment 3 bases; nucleotides outside the gene matches: 21. This CDR3 has 17 residues. Germline CDR1 SGDLS, CDR2 YYNGEE. DNA of the CDR3: TGTGCCACCGGGTCTACCTGGACTAGACGAGGGAACTACGAGCAGTACTTC. It yields the protein CATGSTWTRRGNYEQYF.

The chain couples TRBV9 to TRBJ2-1; 11 bases are a match to TRBD2. With V trimmed by 4 bases and J by 6 bases, 6 bases remained unmatched. The germline V gene has CDR1 SGDLS and CDR2 YYNGEE. The CDR3 runs to 15 residues. CDR3 amino acids: CASSTLAGELNEQFF. CDR3 DNA sequence: TGTGCCAGCAGCACACTAGCGGGAGAGCTCAATGAGCAGTTCTTC. Drawing the rest from reference TRBV9 and TRBJ2-1, the complete variable domain is DSGVTQTPKHLITATGQRVTLRCSPRSGDLSVYWYQQSLDQGLQFLIQYYNGEERAKGNILERFSAQQFPDLHSELNLSSLELGDSALYFCASSTLAGELNEQFFGPGTRLTVL.